The entry below describes one TCR beta chain. Its antigen is not identified. This table comes from immunoSEQ multiplex PCR, and its TCRdb copy is limited to in-frame clones, with some not included. This sample carries 150,000 to 200,000 clones, roughly 93% of them seen once, and the ten largest clones take roughly a tenth. The data originate from a study of T cell responses to AZD1222 COVID-19 vaccine. Points from the study as a whole: Donor demographics were predominantly white British with a female majority; clonal diversity may be underestimated. No day 14 peak samples; only post-peak repertoires were characterized. Two AZD1222 administrations were followed by greater Spike-specific TCR breadth and depth. Spike regions recognized by vaccine-associated CD4 TCRs spanned the protein, led by 160-218 and 743-854.

The receptor comes from an adult in good health. The sequences come from peripheral blood, collected on day 0 of AZD1222 vaccination.

The CDR3 sequence is CATSRVRRGYEQYF. DNA of the CDR3: TGTGCCACCAGCAGAGTCCGCCGGGGCTACGAGCAGTACTTC. V is TRBV15 and J is TRBJ2-7, with D possibly being TRBD2 (5 bases). V lost 1 base, J lost 3 bases, and 10 bases lay in between. Per the germline V gene, CDR1 is LNHNV and CDR2 is YYDKDF (reference sequence). The CDR3 totals 14 residues.